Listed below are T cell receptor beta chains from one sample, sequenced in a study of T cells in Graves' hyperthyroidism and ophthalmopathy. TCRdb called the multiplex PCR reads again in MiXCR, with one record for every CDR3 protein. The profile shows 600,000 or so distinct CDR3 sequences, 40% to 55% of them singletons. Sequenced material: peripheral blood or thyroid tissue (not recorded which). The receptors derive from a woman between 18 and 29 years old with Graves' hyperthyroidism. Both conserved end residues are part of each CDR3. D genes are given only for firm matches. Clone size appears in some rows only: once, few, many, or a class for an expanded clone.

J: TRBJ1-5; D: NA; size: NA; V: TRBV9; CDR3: CASSVAARVYRGNQPQHF; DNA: TGTGCCAGCAGCGTAGCGGCCAGGGTGTATCGTGGCAATCAGCCCCAGCATTTT
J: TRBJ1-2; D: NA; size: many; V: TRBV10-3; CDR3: CAISESGRSVFTF; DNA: TGTGCCATCAGTGAGTCAGGACGGTCCGTTTTTACCTTC
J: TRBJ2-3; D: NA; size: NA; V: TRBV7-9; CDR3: CASSFEGSDTQYF; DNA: TGTGCCAGCAGCTTTGAGGGGTCGGATACGCAGTATTTT
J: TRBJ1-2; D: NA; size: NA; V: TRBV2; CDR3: CASSEASNYGYTF; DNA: TGTGCCAGCAGTGAGGCCTCTAACTATGGCTACACCTTC
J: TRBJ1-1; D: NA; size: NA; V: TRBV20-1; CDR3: CSASRAYTEAFF; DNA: TGCAGTGCTAGCCGGGCCTACACTGAAGCTTTCTTT
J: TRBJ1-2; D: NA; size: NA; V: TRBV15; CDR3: CATSRDTGVESYTF; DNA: TGTGCCACCAGCAGAGATACCGGGGTCGAAAGCTACACCTTC
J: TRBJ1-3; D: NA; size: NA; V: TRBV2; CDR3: CASSEPREVTIYF; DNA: TGTGCCAGCAGTGAACCCAGGGAGGTCACCATATATTTT
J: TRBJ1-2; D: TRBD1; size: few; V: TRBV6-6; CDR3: CASSKSGGQYGYTF; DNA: TGTGCCAGCAGTAAGTCCGGGGGACAGTATGGCTACACCTTC
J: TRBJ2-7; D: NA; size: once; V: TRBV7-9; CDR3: CASSLGGQIGEQYF; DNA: TGTGCCAGCAGCCTAGGCGGACAGATCGGGGAGCAGTACTTC
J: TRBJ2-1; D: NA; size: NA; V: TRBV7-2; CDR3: CASSFTDNEQFF; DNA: TGTGCCAGCAGCTTTACCGACAATGAGCAGTTCTTC
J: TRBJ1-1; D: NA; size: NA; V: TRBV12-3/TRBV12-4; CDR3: CASSFGAEAFF; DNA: TGTGCCAGCAGTTTCGGCGCTGAAGCTTTCTTT
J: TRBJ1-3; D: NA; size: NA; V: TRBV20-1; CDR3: CSAIQRSGNTIYF; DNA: TGCAGTGCTATCCAGCGGTCTGGAAACACCATATATTTT
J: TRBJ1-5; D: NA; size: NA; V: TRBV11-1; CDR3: CASSHQPQHF; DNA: TGTGCCAGCAGCCATCAGCCCCAGCATTTT
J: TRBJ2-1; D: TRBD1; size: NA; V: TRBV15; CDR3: CATSIGQGSSYNEQFF; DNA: TGTGCCACCAGCATAGGACAGGGGAGCTCCTACAATGAGCAGTTCTTC
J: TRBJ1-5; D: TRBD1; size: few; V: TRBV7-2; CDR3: CASSMTGTDQPQHF; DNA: TGTGCCAGCAGTATGACAGGGACCGATCAGCCCCAGCATTTT
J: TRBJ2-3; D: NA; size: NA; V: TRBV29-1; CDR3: CSVDRMIDTQYF; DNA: TGCAGCGTGGACCGAATGATAGATACGCAGTATTTT
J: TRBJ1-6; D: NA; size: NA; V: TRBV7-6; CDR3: CASSLMGVLSPLHF; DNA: TGTGCCAGCAGCTTAATGGGTGTCCTTTCACCCCTCCACTTT
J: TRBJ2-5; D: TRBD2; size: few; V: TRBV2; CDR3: CANYPGTTGTQYF; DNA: TGTGCCAACTACCCGGGGACTACTGGGACCCAGTACTTC
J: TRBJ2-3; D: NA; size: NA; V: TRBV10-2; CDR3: CASTPVAITDMQYF; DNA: TGCGCCAGCACCCCGGTAGCCATCACAGATATGCAGTATTTT
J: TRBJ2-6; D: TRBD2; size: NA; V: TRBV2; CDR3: CASRIQLAGASGANVLTF; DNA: TGTGCCAGCAGGATCCAACTAGCGGGAGCATCTGGGGCCAACGTCCTGACTTTC
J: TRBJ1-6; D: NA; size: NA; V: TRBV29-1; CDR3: CSVRAGLGSPLHF; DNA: TGCAGCGTTAGGGCAGGGTTAGGTTCACCCCTCCACTTT
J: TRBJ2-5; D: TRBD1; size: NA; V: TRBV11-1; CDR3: CASSLDSTGETQYF; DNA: TGTGCCAGCAGCTTAGACTCGACAGGGGAGACCCAGTACTTC
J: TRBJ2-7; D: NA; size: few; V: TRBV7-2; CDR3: CASSFQGLSYEQYF; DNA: TGTGCCAGCAGTTTCCAGGGGCTCTCCTACGAGCAGTACTTC
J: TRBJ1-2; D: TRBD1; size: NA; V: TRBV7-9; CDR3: CASSFAGGNYGYTF; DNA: TGTGCCAGCAGCTTCGCAGGGGGGAACTATGGCTACACCTTC
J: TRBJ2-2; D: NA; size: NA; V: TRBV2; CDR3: CASRTGITGELFF; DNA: TGTGCCAGCAGAACAGGGATAACCGGGGAGCTGTTTTTT
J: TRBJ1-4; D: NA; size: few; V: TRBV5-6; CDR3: CASSLMDSNEKLFF; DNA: TGTGCCAGCAGCTTGATGGACAGTAATGAAAAACTGTTTTTT
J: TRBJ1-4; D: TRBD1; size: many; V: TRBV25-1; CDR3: CASSRPGQGATNEKLFF; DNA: TGTGCCAGCAGTAGACCGGGACAGGGGGCGACTAATGAAAAACTGTTTTTT
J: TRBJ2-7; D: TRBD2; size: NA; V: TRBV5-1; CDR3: CANTKTASGTYEQYF; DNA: TGCGCCAACACAAAAACGGCTAGCGGAACCTACGAGCAGTACTTC
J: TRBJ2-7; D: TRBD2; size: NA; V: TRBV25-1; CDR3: CASSLSTSGSHEQYF; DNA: TGTGCCAGCAGCTTATCGACTAGCGGGTCCCACGAGCAGTACTTC
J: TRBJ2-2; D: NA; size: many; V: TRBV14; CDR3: CASSQGNTGELFF; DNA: TGTGCCAGCAGCCAAGGGAACACCGGGGAGCTGTTTTTT
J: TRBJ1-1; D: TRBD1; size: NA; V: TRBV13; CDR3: CASSFQTGEGTEAFF; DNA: TGTGCCAGCAGCTTTCAGACAGGGGAGGGCACTGAAGCTTTCTTT
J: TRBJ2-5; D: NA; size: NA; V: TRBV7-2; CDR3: CASSPLTGARETQYF; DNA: TGTGCCAGCAGCCCGTTAACGGGGGCGCGTGAGACCCAGTACTTC
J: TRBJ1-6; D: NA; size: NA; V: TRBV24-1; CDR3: CATSLTTRGLYNSPLHF; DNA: TGTGCCACCTCACTTACCACGCGGGGCCTCTATAATTCACCCCTCCACTTT
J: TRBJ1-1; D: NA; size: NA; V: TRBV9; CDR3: CASRSTGIEAFF; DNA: TGTGCCAGCAGGTCAACAGGGATTGAAGCTTTCTTT
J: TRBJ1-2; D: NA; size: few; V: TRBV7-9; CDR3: CASSLGARRTNYGYTF; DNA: TGTGCCAGCAGCTTAGGGGCCAGAAGAACTAACTATGGCTACACCTTC
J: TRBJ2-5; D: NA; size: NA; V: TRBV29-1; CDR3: CSLAGHQETQYF; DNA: TGCAGCTTGGCGGGACACCAAGAGACCCAGTACTTC
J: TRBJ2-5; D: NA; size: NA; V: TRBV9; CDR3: CASSLTPGEGQETQYF; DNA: TGTGCCAGCAGCTTGACGCCGGGAGAGGGTCAAGAGACCCAGTACTTC
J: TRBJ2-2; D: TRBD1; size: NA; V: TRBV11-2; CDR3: CASSQGTGTTGELFF; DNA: TGCGCCAGCAGCCAAGGGACAGGGACGACCGGGGAGCTGTTTTTT
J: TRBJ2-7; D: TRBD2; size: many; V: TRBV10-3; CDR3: CAINEGLAIYYEQYF; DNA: TGTGCCATCAACGAAGGACTAGCGATTTACTACGAGCAGTACTTC
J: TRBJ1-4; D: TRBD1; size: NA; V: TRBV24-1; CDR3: CATSDPTGGKLFF; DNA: TGTGCCACCAGTGATCCGACAGGGGGAAAACTGTTTTTT
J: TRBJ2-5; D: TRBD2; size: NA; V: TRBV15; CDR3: CATSSQSAREEETQYF; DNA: TGTGCCACCAGCAGCCAAAGCGCGCGGGAGGAGGAGACCCAGTACTTC
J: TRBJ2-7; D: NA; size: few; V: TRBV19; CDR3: CASSMSAFLEQYF; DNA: TGTGCCAGTAGTATGTCGGCCTTCCTGGAGCAGTACTTC
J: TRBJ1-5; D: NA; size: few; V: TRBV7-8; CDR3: CASSIHRVGNQPQHF; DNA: TGTGCCAGCAGCATCCACAGGGTGGGCAATCAGCCCCAGCATTTT
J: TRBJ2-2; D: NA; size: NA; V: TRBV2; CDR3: CASREFNTGELFF; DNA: TGTGCCAGCAGAGAATTTAACACCGGGGAGCTGTTTTTT
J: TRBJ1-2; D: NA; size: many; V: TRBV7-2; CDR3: CASSFEGNYGYTF; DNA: TGTGCCAGCAGCTTCGAGGGGAACTATGGCTACACCTTC
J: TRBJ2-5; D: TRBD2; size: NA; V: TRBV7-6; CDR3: CASSPGGTSGQERQYF; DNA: TGTGCCAGCAGCCCGGGGGGGACTAGCGGACAAGAGCGCCAGTACTTC
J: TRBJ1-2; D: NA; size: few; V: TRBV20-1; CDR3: CSARSQTLYGYTF; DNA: TGCAGTGCTAGAAGCCAGACTCTCTATGGCTACACCTTC
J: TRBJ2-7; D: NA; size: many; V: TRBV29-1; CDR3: CSVGQVVNEQYF; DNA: TGCAGCGTTGGACAGGTCGTTAACGAGCAGTACTTC
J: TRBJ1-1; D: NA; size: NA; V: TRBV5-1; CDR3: CASSMGRGSEAFF; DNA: TGCGCCAGCAGCATGGGGAGAGGAAGTGAAGCTTTCTTT
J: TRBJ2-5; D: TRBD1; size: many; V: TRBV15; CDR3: CATSRDRGQGETQYF; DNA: TGTGCCACCAGCAGAGATCGAGGACAGGGAGAGACCCAGTACTTC
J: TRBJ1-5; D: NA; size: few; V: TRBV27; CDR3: CASSVDPTQPQHF; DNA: TGTGCCAGCAGTGTCGACCCTACTCAGCCCCAGCATTTT
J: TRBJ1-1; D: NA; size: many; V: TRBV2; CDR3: CASSDLDRRNTEAFF; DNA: TGTGCCAGCAGTGATCTTGACAGGAGAAACACTGAAGCTTTCTTT
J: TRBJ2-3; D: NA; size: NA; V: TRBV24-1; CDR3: CATSDPRLVGDTQYF; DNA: TGTGCCACCAGTGATCCTCGACTAGTTGGAGATACGCAGTATTTT
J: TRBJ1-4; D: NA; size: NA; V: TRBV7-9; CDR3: CASSSGGGHNEKLFF; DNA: TGTGCCAGCAGCTCGGGGGGCGGCCATAATGAAAAACTGTTTTTT
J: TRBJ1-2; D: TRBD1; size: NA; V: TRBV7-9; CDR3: CASSETGGAGGYTF; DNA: TGTGCCAGCAGTGAAACAGGGGGCGCCGGTGGCTACACCTTC